In this sample, the clone carrying this T cell receptor beta chain turned up a few times. Its antigen is still unknown. The CDR3 sequence is 16 residues long. Germline loops: CDR1 MNHEY, CDR2 SMNVEV (reference sequence). Germline trimming cut 3 bases from V and 5 bases from J; bases unmatched to any gene: 5. TCRdb redid the calling of the RACE reads with MiXCR, one entry per CDR3 protein. The sample carries 250,000 or so distinct CDR3 sequences, approximately 8% recorded once. These data are taken from a study of human T cells and chemical hapten exposure. Noted time point: pre-sensitization, week 0. Indicated treatment: therapeutic diphenylcyclopropenone sensitization with weekly scalp DPC. Unfractionated whole blood yielded total RNA. Points from the study as a whole: Expanded TCRs grouped into significantly more large CDR3 similarity clusters than controls produced.

Source: whole blood, taken in connection with sensitization to the hapten diphenylcyclopropenone (DPC). V and J are TRBV27 and TRBJ2-1; TRBD2 matches at 12 bases. The TCR was taken from a young man with alopecia areata. Some clones in this sample may be carry-over from other donors' samples. CDR3 protein: CASSFLTSGGHNEQFF. The CDR3 DNA follows: TGTGCCAGCAGTTTCCTTACTAGCGGGGGGCACAATGAGCAGTTCTTC.